The sequence of this TCR beta chain was determined in a study of CD8 T cells in Susac syndrome. CD8+ and CD4+ T cells circulating in blood were sequenced for TCR beta. TEMRA cells were FACS-enriched, and CD8+ and CD4+ T cells were isolated negatively. Reverse transcription of about 0.45 to 1 ug RNA was carried out with random hexamers. Using its own MiXCR run on the immunoSEQ multiplex PCR reads, TCRdb lists one record per CDR3 protein. The table shows 55,000 to 80,000 distinct CDR3 sequences, with 93% occurring only once. With regard to this clonotype: Antigen: not known.

General study results and limits: CD4+ T cell repertoires in Susac syndrome exhibited no evidence of clonal expansion.

Germline V gives CDR1 MGHDK, CDR2 SYGVNS. Trimming took off 4 bases at V and 0 bases at J, with 9 bases between the two ends. This CDR3 has 14 residues. The sequencing sample was made of CD4+ T cells from PBMCs. This clonotype was sampled from a human donor with Susac syndrome. The chain carries TRBV25-1 and TRBJ1-2; tentative D call: TRBD1 (6 bases). The CDR3 bases are TGTGCCAGCAGTGTCGGGGGCTCTAACTATGGCTACACCTTC. It codes for CASSVGGSNYGYTF.